This T cell receptor (beta chain) was recorded in a study of T cell responses to AZD1222 COVID-19 vaccine. Study-wide results and caveats: It should be noted that donors were predominantly white British and more often female, and clonal diversity was possibly underestimated.

On this clone: Its antigen is not known.

Trimming removed 5 bases from V and 4 bases from J, with 11 bases in between. This CDR3 region has 14 residues. Looked up from germline, CDR1 is KGHDR and CDR2 is SFDVKD. Some clones are missing from TCRdb's copy, which holds only in-frame ones; the method was immunoSEQ multiplex PCR. The data hold 110,000 or so clones, with approximately 88% observed a single time. This sequence joins TRBV24-1 and TRBJ1-5; D gene uncertain. This TCR was recovered from an adult who received the AZD1222 COVID-19 vaccine. The sample in question was peripheral blood, obtained 28 days after the second AZD1222 dose. The CDR3 loop reads CATSGLDGNQPQHF. The DNA for the CDR3 is TGTGCCACCAGTGGGTTGGACGGAAATCAGCCCCAGCATTTT.